These 21 T cell receptor beta chains share one sample of origin, sequenced in a study of blood T cells in healthy people across ages. A second PCR, run for about 6 to 11 cycles, used a sample-barcoded 5' primer plus a J-beta primer mix. MiXCR, run by TCRdb on the 5' RACE reads, gives a single entry per CDR3 protein. The table has over 500,000 distinct CDR3 sequences, approximately 52% seen once. Specimen: blood. The receptors originated from a woman older than 75 in good health.

The chain combines TRBV28 with TRBJ1-1; D ambiguous. V was pared by 3 bases and J by 5 bases, with 16 bases between. Germline assignment: CDR1 MDHEN and CDR2 SYDVKM. This CDR3 comprises 15 residues. The CDR3 DNA reads TGTGCCAGCAGTTTCCGCGCCTGGGAGTGGACTGAAGCTTTCTTT. Amino acid sequence: CASSFRAWEWTEAFF.

As concerns this clonotype: This clone may be a read error of a much larger clone one base away. The chain couples TRBV12-3 or TRBV12-4 to TRBJ1-2; D gene unclear. CDR3 length: 12 residues. CDR3 in amino acids: CVSSFTAVGYTF. In nucleotides, the CDR3 is TGTGTCAGCAGTTTTACGGCAGTTGGCTACACCTTC.

The gene calls are TRBV4-1 and TRBJ1-5, with D perhaps TRBD1 (5 bases). The CDR3 runs 15 residues. Germline lookup yields CDR1 MGHRA and CDR2 YSYEKL. V lost 4 bases and J 6 bases, leaving 16 bases between the germline ends. CDR3 nucleotide sequence: TGCGCCAGCAGCCGTCTGGGGGGGAGGATTCAGCCCCAGCATTTT. Its protein product is CASSRLGGRIQPQHF.

At least ten counts were recorded for this clonotype. The chain couples TRBV20-1 to TRBJ2-1, with 8 nucleotides matching TRBD2. This CDR3 spans 15 amino acids. Trimming cost V 5 bases and J 1 base; bases outside gene matches: 7. Germline CDR1 DFQATT, CDR2 SNEGSKA (reference sequence). CDR3 coding DNA: TGCAGTGCTGGTTCTAGCGGGTGGTCCTACAATGAGCAGTTCTTC. Protein: CSAGSSGWSYNEQFF.

Regarding this clonotype: The junction differs from germline at one of its ends, possibly a read error. The gene calls are TRBV6-6 and TRBJ2-3, with D perhaps TRBD2 (5 bases). The CDR3 totals 15 residues. Per the germline V gene, CDR1 is MNHNY and CDR2 is SVGAGI (reference sequence). The CDR3 here is CASSYSGETTNTQYF. CDR3 bases: TGTGCTAGCAGTTACTCCGGGGAAACGACGAATACGCAGTATTTT.

This clonotype was counted many times. This chain uses TRBV28 with TRBJ2-3; D might be TRBD1 or TRBD2, each matching 5 bases. The CDR3 spans 12 residues. Germline CDR1 reads MDHEN; CDR2 reads SYDVKM. Deletions cut 3 bases from V and 12 bases from J, with 13 bases between. In DNA form, the CDR3 reads TGTGCCAGCAGTTTCGAGGGGTACAAACAGTATTTT. It translates to CASSFEGYKQYF. Looking up the rest from reference TRBV28 and TRBJ2-3 gives the full variable domain: DVKVTQSSRYLVKRTGEKVFLECVQDMDHENMFWYRQDPGLGLRLIYFSYDVKMKEKGDIPEGYSVSREKKERFSLILESASTNQTSMYLCASSFEGYKQYFGPGTRLTVL.

This clonotype has at least ten counts. The junction does not match germline at one end; this may be a read error. The gene calls are TRBV10-3 and TRBJ2-3, with 7 bases lining up with TRBD1. The length of the CDR3 is 14 residues. Germline CDR1 is ENHRY and CDR2 is SYGVKD. CDR3 residues: CASSGGQDTDTQYF. The CDR3 bases are TGCGCCAGCAGCGGCGGACAGGACACAGATACGCAGTATTTT.

A single count supports this clonotype. This chain uses TRBV12-3 or TRBV12-4 with TRBJ2-7, with TRBD1 identical over 10 bases. CDR3 length equals 14 residues. The V and J ends lost 7 bases and 7 bases, in that order; junction bases with no gene match: 10. CDR3 in DNA: TGTGCCAGCACCAGGGACAGGGGCCGCAATGAGCAGTACTTC. Its protein product is CASTRDRGRNEQYF.

This clonotype was recorded at least ten times. This chain links TRBV2 with TRBJ1-6; D is unclear. CDR1 is SNHLY and CDR2 is FYNNEI in the germline V gene. CDR3 length: 13 amino acids. Deletions cut 4 bases from V and 9 bases from J, with 10 bases between. DNA of the CDR3: TGTGCCAGCAGTGCCTTCGGCGGTTCACCCCTCCACTTT. It specifies CASSAFGGSPLHF.

The sample holds many counts of this clonotype. The chain uses TRBV5-1 and TRBJ1-2; D is undetermined. V lost 4 bases to trimming and J lost 5 bases, with 9 bases between them. The CDR3 loop spans 12 amino acids. Germline loops: CDR1 SGHRS, CDR2 YFSETQ. The CDR3 DNA sequence: TGCGCCAGCAGCCCGCAGGAGTATGGCTACACCTTC. The encoded protein is CASSPQEYGYTF.

The chain links TRBV12-3 or TRBV12-4 to TRBJ2-7; D is unclear. The CDR3 covers 14 residues. Trimming left V 2 bases short and J 3 bases short, with 11 bases between. The CDR3 protein is CASSLIEQLYEQYF. As DNA, the CDR3 is TGTGCCAGCAGTTTAATAGAACAGCTCTACGAGCAGTACTTC.

This clonotype was recorded once. The chain couples TRBV20-1 to TRBJ2-5; D call uncertain. This CDR3 has 11 amino acids. Trimming took 6 bases from V and 5 from J, leaving 10 bases between them. CDR1 and CDR2 from the germline V gene are DFQATT and SNEGSKA (reference sequence). Here the CDR3 reads CSAPLGETQYF. In nucleotides, the CDR3 is TGCAGTGCCCCCCTAGGGGAGACCCAGTACTTC.

The chain employs TRBV20-1 and TRBJ2-5; D is unclear. This CDR3 has 10 residues. The germline gives CDR1 DFQATT, CDR2 SNEGSKA (reference sequence). The CDR3 loop is CSMVQETQYF. As DNA, the CDR3 is TGCAGCATGGTCCAAGAGACCCAGTACTTC.

J is TRBJ2-7 and V is TRBV6-5; TRBD2 agrees at 10 bases. CDR1 is MNHEY and CDR2 is SVGAGI in the germline V gene. V lost 5 bases and J lost 3; bases outside the gene matches: 7. The CDR3 has 15 residues. The chain's CDR3 is CASSERGGQIYEQYF. CDR3 sequence (DNA): TGTGCCAGCAGTGAGCGGGGGGGCCAAATCTACGAGCAGTACTTC.

The chain carries TRBV9 and TRBJ2-1, with D perhaps being TRBD1 or TRBD2 (6 bases each). V dropped 0 bases and J dropped 9 bases, with 25 bases sitting between them. Germline values: CDR1 SGDLS, CDR2 YYNGEE. The length of the CDR3 is 18 residues. The CDR3 spells CASSVARTASMIGGEQFF. Written as DNA, the CDR3 is TGTGCCAGCAGCGTAGCCCGGACAGCCTCCATGATCGGGGGTGAGCAGTTCTTC.

On this clonotype: An end of the junction does not agree with germline; a read error may underlie this. The V call is TRBV4-3, the J call TRBJ2-5; 9 nucleotides agree with TRBD1. The J call may be mistaken, given a closer DNA end match to TRBJ2-7. The germline gives CDR1 LGHNA, CDR2 YSLEER. The length of the CDR3 is 14 residues. The CDR3 nucleotides read TGTGCCAGCAGCCAAGGGACAGGGCGATACGAGCAGTACTTC. Encoded protein: CASSQGTGRYEQYF.

This clonotype was seen a handful of times. This chain uses TRBV19 with TRBJ1-5; 9 nucleotides line up with TRBD1. The CDR3 runs to 15 residues. V shed 4 bases, J shed 7 bases, and the junction held 8 bases outside the gene matches. Germline lookup yields CDR1 LNHDA and CDR2 SQIVND (reference sequence). CDR3 bases: TGTGCCAGTAGTACCACGACAGGGGGTGGCCAGCCCCAGCATTTT. Translated, it gives CASSTTTGGGQPQHF. Together with reference TRBV19 and TRBJ1-5, the CDR3 gives the full variable domain: DGGITQSPKYLFRKEGQNVTLSCEQNLNHDAMYWYRQDPGQGLRLIYYSQIVNDFQKGDIAEGYSVSREKKESFPLTVTSAQKNPTAFYLCASSTTTGGGQPQHFGDGTRLSIL.

The chain uses TRBV29-1 and TRBJ2-7; tentative D call: TRBD2 (5 bases). This CDR3 has 12 residues. Trimming pared 2 bases from V and 4 bases from J, leaving 9 bases between. Germline V lookup: CDR1 SQVTM, CDR2 ANQGSEA. The CDR3 DNA follows: TGCAGCGTTGAATCGGGAAGGTACGAGCAGTACTTC. Its translation is CSVESGRYEQYF.

This sequence joins TRBV6-1 and TRBJ1-1, with 10 positions matching TRBD1. The CDR3 is 14 residues long. After removal of 6 bases from V and 9 bases from J, the junction contained 10 bases not matched to a gene. Germline V gene lookup returns CDR1 MNHNS and CDR2 SASEGT. The CDR3, as DNA: TGTGCCAGCAGAGAGACAGGGGGCGAAGTTCAAGCTTTCTTT. It specifies CASRETGGEVQAFF.

A note on this clonotype: At one of its ends the junction is not consistent with the germline gene, which may arise from a read error. The CDR3 DNA sequence: TGTGCCAGCAGTCAAGCCCACCCGGGAGCACAGTTCTTC. This translates into CASSQAHPGAQFF. The chain has TRBV14 and TRBJ2-1; D is perhaps TRBD2 (6 bases). The CDR3 is 13 amino acids. Per the germline V gene, CDR1 is SGHDN and CDR2 is FVKESK. The complete variable domain, with remaining parts taken from reference TRBV14 and TRBJ2-1, reads EAGVTQFPSHSVIEKGQTVTLRCDPISGHDNLYWYRRVMGKEIKFLLHFVKESKQDESGMPNNRFLAERTGGTYSTLKVQPAELEDSGVYFCASSQAHPGAQFFGPGTRLTVL.

As regards this clonotype: A much larger clone sits a single nucleotide away, making a read error possible. This chain joins TRBV6-2 or TRBV6-3 and TRBJ2-7, with 8 bases that match TRBD1. The germline V gene has CDR1 MNHEY and CDR2 SVGEGT. V was pared by 7 bases and J by 3 bases, with 11 bases of the junction left unmatched. The CDR3 has 15 residues. The CDR3 DNA sequence: TGTGCCAGCATCCGGTCCAGGACAGGGTTCTACGAGCAGTACTTC. Its translation is CASIRSRTGFYEQYF.